This paragraph reports one T cell receptor (beta chain). These data come from a study of T cells after yellow fever vaccination. V trimming: 6 bases; J trimming: 7 bases; junction bases outside the gene matches: 9. The germline CDR1 and CDR2 sequences are LNHDA and SQIVND (reference sequence). CDR3 size: 14 residues. One entry per CDR3 protein results from TCRdb running MiXCR on the 5' RACE reads. The sample has 300,000 to 350,000 distinct CDR3 sequences; 8.1% are singletons. This sequence joins TRBV19 and TRBJ2-1; 7 bases align to TRBD2. The origin of this receptor is a man between 18 and 29 years old who received the YFV17D yellow fever vaccine. The specimen was PBMCs, collected 35 to 50 days after the first yellow fever vaccination. CDR3 in DNA: TGTGCCAGTAGCCGACTTCAAGCGGGGAATGAGCAGTTCTTC. Residues: CASSRLQAGNEQFF.